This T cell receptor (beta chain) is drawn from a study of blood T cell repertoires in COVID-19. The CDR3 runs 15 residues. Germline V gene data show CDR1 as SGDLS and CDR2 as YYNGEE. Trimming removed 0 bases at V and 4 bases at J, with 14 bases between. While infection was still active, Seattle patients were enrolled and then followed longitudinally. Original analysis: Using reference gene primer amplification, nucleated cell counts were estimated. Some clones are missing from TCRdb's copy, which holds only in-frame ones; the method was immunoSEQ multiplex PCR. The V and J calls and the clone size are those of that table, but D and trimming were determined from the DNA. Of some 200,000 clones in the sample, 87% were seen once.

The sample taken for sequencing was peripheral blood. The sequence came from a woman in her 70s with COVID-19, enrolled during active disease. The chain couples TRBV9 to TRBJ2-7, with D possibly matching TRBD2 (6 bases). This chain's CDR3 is CASSVDGGAWYEQYF. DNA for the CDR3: TGTGCCAGCAGCGTAGATGGCGGGGCTTGGTACGAGCAGTACTTC.